The clone carrying this TCR beta chain was picked up a small number of times. MiXCR was run by TCRdb on the PCR reads, yielding one entry per CDR3 protein. The data show about 20,000 distinct CDR3 sequences, about three fifths seen once. The data originate from a study of vaccination and CD4 T cells after COVID-19. Study-wide background: Post-COVID samples had a sampling time that fell a median roughly 100 days after diagnosis (range 35 to 161).

The input for sequencing was CD4+ T cells from blood, taken before SARS-CoV-2 vaccination. The receptor's source is a human donor who had recovered from COVID-19.

In nucleotides, the CDR3 is TGCAGTGCTAACCCTAGCGGGCGCGGGGATACGCAGTATTTT. Translated: CSANPSGRGDTQYF. The chain employs TRBV20-1 and TRBJ2-3, with 8 bases identical to TRBD2. V dropped 4 bases and J dropped 6; count of bases not matched to a gene: 9. CDR1 and CDR2 (germline): DFQATT, SNEGSKA (reference sequence). The CDR3 is 14 amino acids.